This is a list of T cell receptor beta chains from one sample in a study of blood T cell repertoires in COVID-19. Sequenced by immunoSEQ multiplex PCR; TCRdb stores in-frame clones only, minus some. The table shows approximately 180,000 clones, with 82% occurring only once. Sequencing was done on a sample of peripheral blood. The receptors were gathered from a woman aged 65 to 85 with acute or convalescent COVID-19. CDR3s include the opening cysteine and the closing phenylalanine or tryptophan. D genes are given only for firm matches. The size entry is marked missing in some rows and otherwise reads once, few, many or a size class.

TGTGCCAGCAGTGCCCGGGGGGGAGGACTCAATGAGCAGTTCTTC	CASSARGGGLNEQFF	TRBD2	-	TRBV27	TRBJ2-1
TGTGCCAGCAGTGAAGATCTGGCTAGCCGCAATGAGCAGTTCTTC	CASSEDLASRNEQFF	-	-	TRBV2	TRBJ2-1
TGTGCCAGTAGCCGTACAGGGGACGCTCAGCCCCAGCATTTT	CASSRTGDAQPQHF	TRBD1	-	TRBV19	TRBJ1-5
TGCGCCAGCAGCCCACGGACAGCTAACTATGGCTACACCTTC	CASSPRTANYGYTF	-	-	TRBV4-3	TRBJ1-2
TGTGCCAGCAGTTTATATAGGGGGCCGGATGGCTACACCTTC	CASSLYRGPDGYTF	TRBD1	-	TRBV28	TRBJ1-2
TGTGCCAGCAGTTTCGGGCTAGCGGGAACCTCTGGGGCCAACGTCCTGACTTTC	CASSFGLAGTSGANVLTF	TRBD2	-	TRBV27	TRBJ2-6
TGTGCCAGCGGAAGGTCGACAGACACCGGGGAGCTGTTTTTT	CASGRSTDTGELFF	-	-	TRBV19	TRBJ2-2
TGCGCCAGCAGCCAAGACGGGACAGACACTGAAGCTTTCTTT	CASSQDGTDTEAFF	TRBD1	few	TRBV4-1	TRBJ1-1
TGCGCCAGCTATTTGGATAGGACAGGGCACCCAGATACGCAGTATTTT	CASYLDRTGHPDTQYF	TRBD1	-	TRBV10-2	TRBJ2-3
TGTGCCAGCAGTGCCAAACCGCGGACTAGCGGGTACTACAATGAGCAGTTCTTC	CASSAKPRTSGYYNEQFF	TRBD2	few	TRBV6-1	TRBJ2-1
TGTGCCAGTAGTATGTTCGGCAGGCCGAACACTGAAGCTTTCTTT	CASSMFGRPNTEAFF	-	-	TRBV19	TRBJ1-1
TGTGCCAGCAGCCAAGGTTCAGGGTTCGACGAGCAGTACTTC	CASSQGSGFDEQYF	-	once	TRBV3-1/TRBV3-2	TRBJ2-7
TGCGCCAGCAGCCCGACAGGGGAATACACTGAAGCTTTCTTT	CASSPTGEYTEAFF	TRBD1	-	TRBV4-1	TRBJ1-1
TGTGCCTGGAGTACAGGGCTCAACGCTGAAGCTTTCTTT	CAWSTGLNAEAFF	-	-	TRBV30	TRBJ1-1
TGCAGCGTTGGGACAGTTAACACTGAAGCTTTCTTT	CSVGTVNTEAFF	-	-	TRBV29-1	TRBJ1-1
TGTGCCAGCGGGGGACACGCTAAAGAGACCCAGTACTTC	CASGGHAKETQYF	-	many	TRBV28	TRBJ2-5
TGTGCCAGCAGCTTAGTCGTGACTAGCGGTAACAATGAGCAGTTCTTC	CASSLVVTSGNNEQFF	TRBD2	-	TRBV11-2	TRBJ2-1
TGTGCCAGCAGTTTATCGGTCAACACAGATACGCAGTATTTT	CASSLSVNTDTQYF	-	-	TRBV28	TRBJ2-3
TGTGCCAGCAGCCAAGATTGGGGTCGGGAGGAGCTGTTTTTT	CASSQDWGREELFF	-	-	TRBV4-2	TRBJ2-2
TGTGCCAGCAGTAAAAGGGGGCAAGAGACCCAGTACTTC	CASSKRGQETQYF	-	-	TRBV7-2	TRBJ2-5
TGCGCCAGCAGCTCCTCAGGGGAGCCCTACCGAGAAGCTTTCTTT	CASSSSGEPYREAFF	-	-	TRBV5-1	TRBJ1-1
TGTGCCAGCAGTCGGACTGACACACCACGCACCATATATTTT	CASSRTDTPRTIYF	-	-	TRBV9	TRBJ1-3
TGCGCCAGCAGCCTGGACAGGGATCAGCCCCAGCATTTT	CASSLDRDQPQHF	TRBD1	few	TRBV5-1	TRBJ1-5
TGTGCCAGCAGCTACGCGGGGGGGTCCTACAATGAGCAGTTCTTC	CASSYAGGSYNEQFF	TRBD2	-	TRBV11-2	TRBJ2-1
TGTGCCAGCAGCGACAGGAACACCGGGGAGCTGTTTTTT	CASSDRNTGELFF	-	-	TRBV7-2	TRBJ2-2
TGTGCCAGTAGTATAAAGGTCCCTAGCAGACCCGGATCCAATGAGCAGTTCTTC	CASSIKVPSRPGSNEQFF	-	-	TRBV19	TRBJ2-1
TGCGCCAGCAGCATTACGGAGGGCTACGAGCAGTACTTC	CASSITEGYEQYF	-	-	TRBV5-1	TRBJ2-7
TGTGCCAGCAGCCCCGGACTAGCGGGGGGGCGGGACACCGGGGAGCTGTTTTTT	CASSPGLAGGRDTGELFF	TRBD2	-	TRBV5-4	TRBJ2-2
TGTGCCAGCAGCTTCGCGGGCGGGGAGCTGTTTTTT	CASSFAGGELFF	-	-	TRBV5-6	TRBJ2-2
TGCGCCAGCAGCCAAGCGGGAGGTAATATAAATGAGCAGTTCTTC	CASSQAGGNINEQFF	TRBD2	-	TRBV4-3	TRBJ2-1